Listed below are T cell receptor beta chains from one sample, sequenced in a study of blood T cell repertoires in COVID-19. Here immunoSEQ multiplex PCR was the method, and the copy in TCRdb shows in-frame clones only, minus some. Among tens of thousands of clones, around 91% were seen once, and the ten largest hold 13% to 15%. Sequencing was done on a sample of peripheral blood. The origin of the receptors is a woman aged 55-75 years with active COVID-19. Each CDR3 is given with its conserved first and last residue. A D gene is named only where the DNA matches it firmly.

j_gene | v_gene | d_gene | CDR3nt | CDR3aa
TRBJ2-4 | TRBV10-2 | - | TGCGCCAGCAGTGAGACGCGACAGTATCAGTACTTC | CASSETRQYQYF
TRBJ1-1 | TRBV7-8 | - | TGTGCCAGCAGCTTAGGGACAGCCAACACTGAAGCTTTCTTT | CASSLGTANTEAFF
TRBJ1-1 | TRBV9 | TRBD1 | TGTGCCAGCAGCGGGACAGGGGTGGGCACTGAAGCTTTCTTT | CASSGTGVGTEAFF
TRBJ1-1 | TRBV30 | TRBD1 | TGTGCCTGGAGCTACAGGGGAGCGAACACTGAAGCTTTCTTT | CAWSYRGANTEAFF
TRBJ2-5 | TRBV3-1/TRBV3-2 | - | TGTGCCAGCAGCCGGACCGGGACACCTCAAGAGACCCAGTACTTC | CASSRTGTPQETQYF
TRBJ2-1 | TRBV5-4 | - | TGTGCCAGCAGCTTTAAGAGGGGGGGTTTGAATGAGCAGTTCTTC | CASSFKRGGLNEQFF
TRBJ1-2 | TRBV2 | TRBD1 | TGTGCCAGCAGTCAAACCGGGACAGCTCTCCATGGCTACACCTTC | CASSQTGTALHGYTF
TRBJ2-7 | TRBV6-5 | - | TGTGCCAGCAGCCCCTTGCGGGTCTCCTACGAGCAGTACTTC | CASSPLRVSYEQYF
TRBJ2-2 | TRBV7-2 | TRBD2 | TGTGCCAGCAGCTCCTTACTAGCGGCCGCCGGGGAGCTGTTTTTT | CASSSLLAAAGELFF
TRBJ2-5 | TRBV6-6 | - | TGTGCCAGCAGTGGGACTTCACAAGAGACCCAGTACTTC | CASSGTSQETQYF
TRBJ1-4 | TRBV5-5 | - | TGTGCCAGCAGCTTGTGGTCAGGAACTAATGAAAAACTGTTTTTT | CASSLWSGTNEKLFF
TRBJ1-1 | TRBV7-8 | - | TGTGCCAGCAGCCAACACCCAGGGCAAAACACTGAAGCTTTCTTT | CASSQHPGQNTEAFF